These T cell receptor beta chains were read from a single sample in a study of blood T cell repertoires in COVID-19. Profiled with immunoSEQ multiplex PCR; TCRdb holds only in-frame clones, not every one. Of fewer than 400,000 clones in the sample, roughly nine tenths were seen once. Specimen: peripheral blood. These receptor sequences come from a woman aged 30 to 39 with COVID-19, enrolled during active disease. Each CDR3 is given with its conserved first and last residue. The D gene is left open where the match is weak. The size entry is marked missing in some rows and otherwise reads once, few, many or a size class.

D | size | J | V | DNA | CDR3
NA | NA | TRBJ2-5 | TRBV6-5 | TGTGCCAGCACCCGGGACCAAGAGACCCAGTACTTC | CASTRDQETQYF
NA | NA | TRBJ2-2 | TRBV4-1 | TGCGCCAGCAGCTCAATACAGGGAAACACCGGGGAGCTGTTTTTT | CASSSIQGNTGELFF
NA | NA | TRBJ1-1 | TRBV20-1 | TGCAGTGCTTGGAAGCTAGTGGCTTTCTTT | CSAWKLVAFF
NA | once | TRBJ1-2 | TRBV27 | TGTGCCAGCAGTCCTCGGGGTGGAGGAGGCTATGGCTACACCTTC | CASSPRGGGGYGYTF
TRBD1 | once | TRBJ2-1 | TRBV7-3 | TGTGCCAGCAGCTTAATCAGGGGGCTCGACAATGAGCAGTTCTTC | CASSLIRGLDNEQFF
TRBD1 | NA | TRBJ1-6 | TRBV7-9 | TGTGCCAGCGGAGGACAGGTTAATTCACCCCTCCACTTT | CASGGQVNSPLHF
NA | NA | TRBJ2-2 | TRBV7-9 | TGTGCCAGCAGCTTAGGTCCTCCCGGGGAGCTGTTTTTT | CASSLGPPGELFF
NA | NA | TRBJ2-6 | TRBV14 | TGTGCCAGCAGCTCTTTGACAGCTCCCTGGTCTGGGGCCAACGTCCTGACTTTC | CASSSLTAPWSGANVLTF
TRBD1 | NA | TRBJ1-4 | TRBV5-1 | TGCGCCAGCAGCTGGGAACCGGGACAGAAAAATGAAAAACTGTTTTTT | CASSWEPGQKNEKLFF
NA | NA | TRBJ2-1 | TRBV5-4 | TGTGCCAGCAGCTTGTGGGCGGGGGCTCACAATGAGCAGTTCTTC | CASSLWAGAHNEQFF
NA | NA | TRBJ2-1 | TRBV27 | TGTGCCAGCAGTGCCGGGTATTCCTACAATGAGCAGTTCTTC | CASSAGYSYNEQFF
NA | NA | TRBJ1-3 | TRBV21-1 | TGTGCCAGCAGCAAAAGGGGGTTGGCTGGAAACACCATATATTTT | CASSKRGLAGNTIYF
TRBD2 | NA | TRBJ2-3 | TRBV9 | TGTGCCAGCAGCCCGGGACTAGCGGGGAGTCCCACGCAGTATTTT | CASSPGLAGSPTQYF
TRBD1 | NA | TRBJ1-5 | TRBV4-1 | TGCGCCAGCAGCCGGGGACAGGGACTCAATCAGCCCCAGCATTTT | CASSRGQGLNQPQHF
NA | NA | TRBJ2-7 | TRBV7-9 | TGTGCCAGCAGCTTAGTTCTGGACACCCTACTATACGAGCAGTACTTC | CASSLVLDTLLYEQYF
NA | NA | TRBJ1-2 | TRBV12-3/TRBV12-4 | TGTGCCAGCAGTTTAACAGGTTGGAATGGCTACACCTTC | CASSLTGWNGYTF
NA | NA | TRBJ2-2 | TRBV27 | TGTGCCAGCAGTTTACCGGGTACCGGGGAGCTGTTTTTT | CASSLPGTGELFF
NA | NA | TRBJ1-2 | TRBV29-1 | TGCAGCGTTGAAGATCAGTTCGCACAGCTCTATGGCTACACCTTC | CSVEDQFAQLYGYTF
NA | NA | TRBJ1-2 | TRBV9 | TGTGCCAGCAGCCTTGACAGCTTCTATGGCTACACCTTC | CASSLDSFYGYTF
NA | NA | TRBJ1-4 | TRBV6-4 | TGTGCCAGCAGCGCAGGGACAACTAATGAAAAACTGTTTTTT | CASSAGTTNEKLFF
NA | NA | TRBJ1-5 | TRBV12-3/TRBV12-4 | TGTGCCAGCAGTCCCCAGGGAACTCAGCCCCAGCATTTT | CASSPQGTQPQHF
NA | NA | TRBJ2-7 | TRBV12-2 | TGTGCAAGTCGCTTAAGCCCACGGAAAGATGGGACAGGTTCCTACGAGCAGTACTTC | CASRLSPRKDGTGSYEQYF
TRBD1 | once | TRBJ1-2 | TRBV7-9 | TGTGCCAGCAGCCCCCCCCCTGAGACAGGGTCCCACTATGGCTACACCTTC | CASSPPPETGSHYGYTF
NA | NA | TRBJ1-1 | TRBV9 | TGTGCCAGCAGCGCCCCAACAGGCCTGAACACTGAAGCTTTCTTT | CASSAPTGLNTEAFF
TRBD1 | NA | TRBJ2-5 | TRBV19 | TGTGCCAGTAGTATCGACAGGGGGATCTCAGAGACCCAGTACTTC | CASSIDRGISETQYF
NA | NA | TRBJ2-1 | TRBV2 | TGTGCCAGCTCGTACGGGTCCCCGGGCAATGAGCAGTTCTTC | CASSYGSPGNEQFF
NA | NA | TRBJ1-2 | TRBV11-2 | TGTGCCAGCAGCTTCGGTAACTATGGCTACACCTTC | CASSFGNYGYTF